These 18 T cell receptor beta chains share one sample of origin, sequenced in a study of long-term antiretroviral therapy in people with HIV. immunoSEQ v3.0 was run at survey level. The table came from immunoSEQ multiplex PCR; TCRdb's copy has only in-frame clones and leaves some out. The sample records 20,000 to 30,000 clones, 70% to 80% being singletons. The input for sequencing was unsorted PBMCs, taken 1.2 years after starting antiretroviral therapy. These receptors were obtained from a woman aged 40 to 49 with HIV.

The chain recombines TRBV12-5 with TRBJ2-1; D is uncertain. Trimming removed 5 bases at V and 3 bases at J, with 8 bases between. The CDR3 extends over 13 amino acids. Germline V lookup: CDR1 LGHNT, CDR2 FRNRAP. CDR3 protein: CASGPSDYNEQFF. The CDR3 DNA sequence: TGTGCTAGTGGTCCCTCAGACTACAATGAGCAGTTCTTC.

Here the CDR3 reads CASSGTGIQPQHF. DNA of the CDR3: TGTGCCAGCAGTGGGACAGGAATCCAGCCCCAGCATTTT. The chain carries TRBV2 and TRBJ1-5; 7 bases agree with TRBD1. The V and J ends lost 4 bases and 7 bases, in that order; junction bases with no gene match: 4. There are 13 residues in the CDR3. CDR1 and CDR2 from the germline V gene are SNHLY and FYNNEI.

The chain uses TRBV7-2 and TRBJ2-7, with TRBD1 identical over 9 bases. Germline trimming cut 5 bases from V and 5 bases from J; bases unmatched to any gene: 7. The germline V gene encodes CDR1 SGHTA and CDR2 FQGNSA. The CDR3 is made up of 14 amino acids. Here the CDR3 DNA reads TGTGCCAGCAGCAGAGACAGGGGGTGGAACGAGCAGTACTTC. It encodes CASSRDRGWNEQYF.

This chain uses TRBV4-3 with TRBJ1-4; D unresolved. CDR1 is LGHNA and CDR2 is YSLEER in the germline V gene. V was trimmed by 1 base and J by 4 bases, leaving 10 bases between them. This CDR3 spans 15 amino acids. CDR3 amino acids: CASSQAAGYNEKLFF. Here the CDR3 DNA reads TGCGCCAGCAGCCAAGCGGCAGGTTATAATGAAAAACTGTTTTTT.

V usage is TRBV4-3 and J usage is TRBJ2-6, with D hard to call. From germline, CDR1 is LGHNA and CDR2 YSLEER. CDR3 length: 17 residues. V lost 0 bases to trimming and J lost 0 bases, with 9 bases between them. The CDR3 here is CASSQDPRTSGANVLTF. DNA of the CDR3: TGCGCCAGCAGCCAAGATCCTAGAACCTCTGGGGCCAACGTCCTGACTTTC.

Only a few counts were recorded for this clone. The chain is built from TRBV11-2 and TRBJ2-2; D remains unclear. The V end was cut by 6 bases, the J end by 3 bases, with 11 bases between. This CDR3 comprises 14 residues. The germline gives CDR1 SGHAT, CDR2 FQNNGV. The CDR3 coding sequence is TGTGCCAGCAGGACGGGTCGACACACCGGGGAGCTGTTTTTT. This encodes CASRTGRHTGELFF. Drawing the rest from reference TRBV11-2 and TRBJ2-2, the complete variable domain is EAGVAQSPRYKIIEKRQSVAFWCNPISGHATLYWYQQILGQGPKLLIQFQNNGVVDDSQLPKDRFSAERLKGVDSTLKIQPAKLEDSAVYLCASRTGRHTGELFFGEGSRLTVL.

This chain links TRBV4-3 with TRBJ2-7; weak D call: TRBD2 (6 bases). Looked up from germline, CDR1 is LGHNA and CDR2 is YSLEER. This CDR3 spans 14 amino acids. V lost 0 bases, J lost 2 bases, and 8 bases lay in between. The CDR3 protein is CASSQETGAYEQYF. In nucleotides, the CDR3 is TGCGCCAGCAGCCAAGAAACGGGGGCCTACGAGCAGTACTTC.

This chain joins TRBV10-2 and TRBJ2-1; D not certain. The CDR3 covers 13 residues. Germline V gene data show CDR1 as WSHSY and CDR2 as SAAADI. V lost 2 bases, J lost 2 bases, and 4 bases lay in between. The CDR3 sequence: CASSERTYNEQFF. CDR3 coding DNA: TGCGCCAGCAGTGAGCGGACCTACAATGAGCAGTTCTTC.

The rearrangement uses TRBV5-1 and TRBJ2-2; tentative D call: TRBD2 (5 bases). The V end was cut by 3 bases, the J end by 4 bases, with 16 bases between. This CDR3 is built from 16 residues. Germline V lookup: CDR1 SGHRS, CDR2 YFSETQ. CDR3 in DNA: TGCGCCAGCAGCTCCGGGAACGGGGTCGGCACCGGGGAGCTGTTTTTT. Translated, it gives CASSSGNGVGTGELFF.

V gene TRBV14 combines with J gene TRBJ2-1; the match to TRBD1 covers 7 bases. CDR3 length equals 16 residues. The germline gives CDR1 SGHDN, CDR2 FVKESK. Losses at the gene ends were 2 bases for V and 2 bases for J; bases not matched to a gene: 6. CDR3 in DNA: TGTGCCAGCAGCCAATTCAAGGGGGCCCCCTACAATGAGCAGTTCTTC. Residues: CASSQFKGAPYNEQFF.

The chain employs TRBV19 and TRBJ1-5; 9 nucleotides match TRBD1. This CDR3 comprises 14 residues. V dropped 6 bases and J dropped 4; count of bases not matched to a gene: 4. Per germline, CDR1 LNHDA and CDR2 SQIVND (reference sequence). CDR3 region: CASRSGTGNQPQHF. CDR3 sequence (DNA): TGTGCCAGTAGAAGCGGGACAGGGAATCAGCCCCAGCATTTT.

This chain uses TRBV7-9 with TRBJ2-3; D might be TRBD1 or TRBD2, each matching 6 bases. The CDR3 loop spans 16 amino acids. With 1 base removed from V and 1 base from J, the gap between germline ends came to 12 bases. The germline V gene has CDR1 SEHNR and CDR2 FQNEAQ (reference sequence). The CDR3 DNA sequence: TGTGCCAGCAGCTTAGAGGGGGGTAGAGGCACAGATACGCAGTATTTT. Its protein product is CASSLEGGRGTDTQYF.

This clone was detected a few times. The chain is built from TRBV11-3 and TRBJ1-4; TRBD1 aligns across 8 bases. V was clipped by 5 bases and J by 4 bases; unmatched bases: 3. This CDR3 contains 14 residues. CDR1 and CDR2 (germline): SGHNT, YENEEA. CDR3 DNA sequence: TGTGCCAGCAGCCCGGGACAGGTTAATGAAAAACTGTTTTTT. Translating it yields CASSPGQVNEKLFF.

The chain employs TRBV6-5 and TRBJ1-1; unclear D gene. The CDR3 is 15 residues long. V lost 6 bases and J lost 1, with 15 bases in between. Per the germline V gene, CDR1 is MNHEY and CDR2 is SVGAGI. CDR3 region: CASRSGFQENTEAFF. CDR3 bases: TGTGCCAGCAGAAGCGGGTTCCAGGAGAACACTGAAGCTTTCTTT.

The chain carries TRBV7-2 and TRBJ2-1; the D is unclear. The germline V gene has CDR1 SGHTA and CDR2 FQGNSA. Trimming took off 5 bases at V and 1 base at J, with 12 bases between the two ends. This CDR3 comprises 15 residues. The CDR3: CASSPDGLSYNEQFF. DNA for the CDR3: TGTGCCAGCAGCCCGGACGGCCTTTCCTACAATGAGCAGTTCTTC.

Written as DNA, the CDR3 is TGTGCCAGCAGCGCAACCCAAGCTGGGGCCAACGTCCTGACTTTC. Translation: CASSATQAGANVLTF. The rearrangement links TRBV5-5 to TRBJ2-6, with unresolved D. Trimming stripped 4 bases from V and 2 bases from J, with 10 bases between. Germline values: CDR1 SGHKS, CDR2 YYEKEE (reference sequence). This CDR3 region has 15 residues. The full variable domain, in which reference TRBV5-5 and TRBJ2-6 provide the parts outside the CDR3, is DAGVTQSPTHLIKTRGQQVTLRCSPISGHKSVSWYQQVLGQGPQFIFQYYEKEERGRGNFPDRFSARQFPNYSSELNVNALLLGDSALYLCASSATQAGANVLTFGAGSRLTVL.

The CDR3 DNA is TGTGCCAGCAGCCAAGCATTGACCCAGTACTTC. This gives the protein CASSQALTQYF. V is TRBV14 and J is TRBJ2-5; D remains ambiguous. CDR3 size: 11 residues. Trimming cost V 1 base and J 7 bases, with 4 bases left between them. CDR1 SGHDN and CDR2 FVKESK come from the germline V gene.

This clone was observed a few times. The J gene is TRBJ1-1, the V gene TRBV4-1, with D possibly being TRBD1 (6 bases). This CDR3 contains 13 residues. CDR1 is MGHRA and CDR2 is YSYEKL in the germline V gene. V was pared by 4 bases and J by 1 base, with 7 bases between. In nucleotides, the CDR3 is TGCGCCAGCAGCCTGGGACAGAACACTGAAGCTTTCTTT. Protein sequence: CASSLGQNTEAFF.